The 18 T cell receptor beta chains presented below share a single source sample, sequenced in a study of T cells in Graves' hyperthyroidism and ophthalmopathy. Amplified TCR beta CDR3 regions derived from RNA transcripts. RT-PCR in the first round (using the HTBI primer set) targeted the TCR CDR3. Each CDR3 protein is one row after TCRdb ran MiXCR on the multiplex PCR reads. The sample holds about 350,000 distinct CDR3 sequences, about 15% seen once. Sequenced sample: blood. All receptors come from a young woman with Graves' hyperthyroidism.

About this clonotype itself: With a much larger clone just one base away, this may be a read error. V usage is TRBV6-2 or TRBV6-3 and J usage is TRBJ2-3; the match to TRBD2 covers 7 bases. The CDR3 spans 16 residues. CDR1 and CDR2 (germline): MNHEY, SVGEGT. CDR3 nucleotides: TGTGCCAGCAGTCCTCTAGCGGTAGCTAGCACAGATATGCAGTATTTT. Protein: CASSPLAVASTDMQYF.

The chain recombines TRBV20-1 with TRBJ2-3; 14 bases agree with TRBD2. Germline CDR1 DFQATT, CDR2 SNEGSKA (reference sequence). J was trimmed by 7 bases and V by 6 bases; bases with no gene match: 9. The CDR3 contains 15 residues. The chain's CDR3 is CSARGLAGVGHTQYF. The CDR3 DNA reads as TGCAGTGCCCGGGGACTAGCGGGAGTTGGACATACGCAGTATTTT.

The chain employs TRBV4-1 and TRBJ2-1; D might be TRBD1 or TRBD2, each matching 6 bases. CDR1 is MGHRA and CDR2 is YSYEKL in the germline V gene. V was clipped by 2 bases and J by 4 bases, with 24 bases between them. The CDR3 is made up of 19 amino acids. CDR3 sequence: CASSQSGAVTSGGYNEQFF. The CDR3 DNA is TGCGCCAGCAGCCAATCAGGGGCGGTTACGAGCGGAGGGTACAATGAGCAGTTCTTC.

This clonotype was counted ten times or more. The chain has TRBV6-1 and TRBJ2-1, with D perhaps being TRBD1 or TRBD2 (5 bases each). CDR1 and CDR2 from the germline V gene are MNHNS and SASEGT. Trimming took off 7 bases at V and 0 bases at J, with 13 bases between the two ends. The CDR3 length is 15 residues. CDR3 in amino acids: CASMRRGDSYNEQFF. In DNA, the CDR3 is TGTGCCAGCATGCGCCGGGGCGACTCCTACAATGAGCAGTTCTTC.

This clonotype was seen a few times. The chain joins TRBV18 to TRBJ2-1; D possibly corresponds to TRBD2 (6 bases). The CDR3 runs 15 residues. The germline V and J ends were trimmed by 4 bases and 4 bases, with 14 bases remaining between them. Germline V CDR1 and CDR2: KGHSH, LQKENI. The CDR3 loop is CASSRNRDSYNEQFF. In DNA form, the CDR3 reads TGTGCCAGCTCACGAAACCGGGACTCATACAATGAGCAGTTCTTC.

This clonotype was counted a few times. The chain couples TRBV27 to TRBJ2-7; 10 nucleotides align to TRBD1. V lost 5 bases and J lost 8; bases outside the gene matches: 6. CDR1 MNHEY and CDR2 SMNVEV come from the germline V gene (reference sequence). The CDR3 is 13 residues long. CDR3 sequence (DNA): TGTGCCAGCAGTCCGGGACAGGGGACGAAGCAGTACTTC. Amino acids: CASSPGQGTKQYF.

This clonotype was counted at least ten times. The V and J genes are TRBV2 and TRBJ2-2; the D gene is possibly TRBD1 (6 bases). Per germline, CDR1 SNHLY and CDR2 FYNNEI. The CDR3 has 15 residues. The ends were cut back, 7 bases at V and 0 bases at J, with 12 bases in the middle. The CDR3 is CASTGVPANTGELFF. DNA for the CDR3: TGTGCCAGCACAGGGGTACCCGCGAACACCGGGGAGCTGTTTTTT.

This clonotype was counted ten times or more. J is TRBJ2-5 and V is TRBV5-4; 13 nucleotides agree with TRBD2. The CDR3 runs 16 residues. The germline V gene encodes CDR1 SGHNT and CDR2 YYREEE (reference sequence). With 3 bases clipped from V and 2 bases from J, the junction kept 4 bases outside the gene matches. The CDR3 DNA follows: TGTGCCAGCAGCTCGCCGGGACTAGCGGGACAAGAGACCCAGTACTTC. Protein: CASSSPGLAGQETQYF.

This clonotype showed up just once. The chain combines TRBV11-1 with TRBJ2-7, with TRBD1 matching 10 bases. Germline trimming cut 6 bases from V and 4 bases from J; bases unmatched to any gene: 9. The CDR3 covers 15 residues. Per germline, CDR1 SGHAT and CDR2 FQDESV (reference sequence). CDR3 protein: CASRPGTGALYEQYF. The CDR3 DNA reads as TGTGCCAGCAGGCCCGGGACAGGGGCCCTATACGAGCAGTACTTC.

The chain recombines TRBV19 with TRBJ2-7; maybe TRBD1 (6 bases). Germline CDR1 reads LNHDA; CDR2 reads SQIVND (reference sequence). The CDR3 is made up of 15 amino acids. V was shortened by 5 bases and J by 0 bases, with 14 bases between the two germline ends. For the CDR3, the DNA is TGTGCCAGTAGTGGGGGCCCCATAAGCTCCTACGAGCAGTACTTC. Protein product: CASSGGPISSYEQYF.

The V gene is TRBV7-2, the J gene TRBJ2-7; no reliable D call. The V end was cut by 5 bases, the J end by 3 bases, with 11 bases between. The germline V gene encodes CDR1 SGHTA and CDR2 FQGNSA. The CDR3 extends over 13 amino acids. The CDR3 sequence: CASSHYPIYEQYF. CDR3 DNA sequence: TGTGCCAGCAGCCATTACCCGATCTACGAGCAGTACTTC.

This clonotype was seen only a few times. The rearrangement links TRBV28 to TRBJ2-7, with D perhaps TRBD1 (5 bases). The V gene's germline CDR1 is MDHEN and CDR2 SYDVKM. Trimming took 6 bases from V and 0 from J, leaving 15 bases between them. This CDR3 spans 15 amino acids. CDR3 residues: CASRPRQFSSYEQYF. In DNA form, the CDR3 reads TGTGCCAGCAGACCTCGACAGTTTAGCTCCTACGAGCAGTACTTC.

In this sample, this clonotype turned up many times. The chain is built from TRBV24-1 and TRBJ1-2, with D possibly TRBD1 on 5 matching bases. Per germline, CDR1 KGHDR and CDR2 SFDVKD. The V end was cut by 11 bases, the J end by 4 bases, with 16 bases between. The CDR3 runs to 13 residues. The CDR3 DNA reads as TGTGCCATCCTTATTACAGGTTCCTATGGCTACACCTTC. Protein sequence: CAILITGSYGYTF.

The chain is built from TRBV19 and TRBJ1-5, with a tentative D call TRBD1 (6 bases). V lost 8 bases to trimming and J lost 2 bases, with 16 bases between them. Germline CDR1 and CDR2: LNHDA and SQIVND (reference sequence). The CDR3 has 15 amino acids. Here the CDR3 reads CASLNGRGGNQPQHF. The CDR3 DNA reads as TGTGCCAGTTTGAATGGTAGGGGGGGCAATCAGCCCCAGCATTTT.

This clonotype has ten or more counts. The V and J genes are TRBV20-1 and TRBJ1-5; TRBD1 is a possible D gene (6 bases). Trimming shortened V by 3 bases and J by 4 bases, and 10 bases separated the two germline ends. The CDR3 is 13 residues long. The germline V gene has CDR1 DFQATT and CDR2 SNEGSKA (reference sequence). Here the CDR3 reads CSASGGANQPQHF. CDR3 coding DNA: TGCAGTGCTAGTGGGGGGGCTAATCAGCCCCAGCATTTT.

This rearrangement joins TRBV5-5 to TRBJ2-2; D is uncertain. Per the germline V gene, CDR1 is SGHKS and CDR2 is YYEKEE (reference sequence). The V end was cut by 0 bases, the J end by 6 bases, with 6 bases between. The CDR3 runs 13 residues. The CDR3: CASSLDEPGELFF. CDR3 bases: TGTGCCAGCAGCTTGGATGAGCCCGGGGAGCTGTTTTTT.

This clonotype was counted ten times or more. The chain recombines TRBV9 with TRBJ1-1; D is uncertain. V was shortened by 0 bases and J by 3 bases, with 9 bases between the two germline ends. The length of the CDR3 is 14 residues. Germline lookup yields CDR1 SGDLS and CDR2 YYNGEE. The CDR3 coding sequence is TGTGCCAGCAGCGTAGAAGTATGGGACACTGAAGCTTTCTTT. It yields the protein CASSVEVWDTEAFF.

This clonotype was detected ten times or more. The chain couples TRBV11-2 to TRBJ1-2; D possibly corresponds to TRBD1 (6 bases). Germline CDR1 is SGHAT and CDR2 is FQNNGV. The CDR3 runs to 13 residues. The V end was cut by 3 bases, the J end by 8 bases, with 13 bases between. CDR3 sequence: CASSLGGQPGYTF. CDR3 coding DNA: TGTGCCAGCAGCTTGGGGGGGCAGCCGGGCTACACCTTC.